This T cell receptor (beta chain) originates from a study of blood T cells in healthy people across ages. A second PCR of 7 to 11 cycles used a sample-barcoded 5' primer and a J-beta primer mix. Per sample, CDR3-containing paired-end reads numbered at least 3 million. TCRdb processed the 5' RACE reads anew with MiXCR; each CDR3 protein has one entry. The sample records around 2 million distinct CDR3 sequences, 39% being singletons. Individuals who donated were healthy Caucasians from Russia aged roughly 6 to 100. Every sample yielded at least 6.5 million isolated PBMCs. The germline CDR1 and CDR2 sequences are DFQATT and SNEGSKA (reference sequence). The CDR3 has 14 amino acids. General study findings and limits: Estimates drawn from one million T cells were deemed to understate diversity.

This clonotype was seen a single time. Its antigen is still unknown. One junction end disagrees with the germline gene, perhaps due to a read error. This sequence originates from a human donor in good health. The sample comprised blood. The V gene is TRBV20-1, the J gene TRBJ2-1; no definite D call. The DNA for the CDR3 is TGCAGAGCTAGTGCGGTGAGCTCCTACAATGAGCAGTTCTTC. Translating gives CRASAVSSYNEQFF.